The clone carrying this T cell receptor beta chain was seen only a few times. This sample is drawn from a study of T-cell reconstitution after alpha-beta-depleted transplantation in children. During its preparation, the TCRbeta library received unique molecular identifiers. MiXCR, applied by TCRdb to the PCR reads, yields one record per CDR3 protein. The table records about 400,000 distinct CDR3 sequences, about 20% of them present only once. The receptor's source is a human donor who donated a stem cell graft to a child with acute myeloid leukemia. The specimen comprised PBMCs from the stem cell graft donor, sampled from the stem cell graft.

The CDR3 DNA reads as TGTGCCAGCAGCTTTGGGGATCCCACAGATACGCAGTATTTT. Translation: CASSFGDPTDTQYF. This chain joins TRBV7-9 and TRBJ2-3; D not resolved. The V and J ends lost 3 bases and 2 bases respectively, with 9 bases between them. Germline CDR1 reads SEHNR; CDR2 reads FQNEAQ (reference sequence). The CDR3 length is 14 residues.